The 23 T cell receptor beta chains reported below all come from one sample, sequenced in a study of T cell responses to AZD1222 COVID-19 vaccine. Produced via immunoSEQ multiplex PCR; TCRdb's table is partial and in-frame only. The table has 250,000 to 300,000 clones, 90% to 95% seen once. The sequencing here drew on peripheral blood, taken 28 days after the second AZD1222 dose. The receptor set was obtained from an adult who received the AZD1222 COVID-19 vaccine.

The chain links TRBV28 to TRBJ1-3; D possibly corresponds to TRBD1 (6 bases). Germline V gene lookup returns CDR1 MDHEN and CDR2 SYDVKM. The CDR3 consists of 15 residues. Trimming pared 5 bases from V and 0 bases from J, leaving 11 bases between. CDR3 nucleotides: TGTGCCAGCAGTCACAGGGCTCTCTCTGGAAACACCATATATTTT. Translated, it gives CASSHRALSGNTIYF.

The chain is built from TRBV28 and TRBJ1-4; D remains ambiguous. Germline V gene data show CDR1 as MDHEN and CDR2 as SYDVKM. The CDR3 length is 15 residues. The germline V and J ends were trimmed by 1 base and 3 bases, with 9 bases remaining between them. The CDR3 loop is CASSLLSTPNEKLFF. The CDR3 DNA follows: TGTGCCAGCAGTTTATTATCGACACCTAATGAAAAACTGTTTTTT. The complete variable domain, with remaining parts taken from reference TRBV28 and TRBJ1-4, reads DVKVTQSSRYLVKRTGEKVFLECVQDMDHENMFWYRQDPGLGLRLIYFSYDVKMKEKGDIPEGYSVSREKKERFSLILESASTNQTSMYLCASSLLSTPNEKLFFGSGTQLSVL.

J is TRBJ2-1 and V is TRBV24-1, with 11 nucleotides matching TRBD1. J gave up 12 bases and V 3 bases, and 9 bases lay outside the gene matches. The CDR3 totals 15 residues. CDR1 and CDR2 (germline): KGHDR, SFDVKD. CDR3 bases: TGTGCCACCAGTGATCCCGGGACAGGGGGTGTGGTGCAGTTCTTC. This encodes CATSDPGTGGVVQFF.

This sequence joins TRBV13 and TRBJ1-5, with D tentatively TRBD1 (5 bases). The ends were cut back, 5 bases at V and 3 bases at J, with 14 bases in the middle. CDR1 is PRHDT, CDR2 FYEKMQ, per germline (reference sequence). The CDR3 spans 15 residues. CDR3: CASSHGRGSNQPQHF. In DNA, the CDR3 is TGTGCCAGCAGCCACGGACGGGGGTCCAATCAGCCCCAGCATTTT.

This chain links TRBV7-9 with TRBJ2-7; 7 bases align to TRBD1. Germline values: CDR1 SEHNR, CDR2 FQNEAQ (reference sequence). The V and J ends lost 5 bases and 2 bases, in that order; junction bases with no gene match: 12. This CDR3 is built from 16 residues. CDR3 bases: TGTGCCAGCAGCCCCAAGTCGGGACAGTTAGCCTACGAGCAGTACTTC. Its translation is CASSPKSGQLAYEQYF. Complete variable domain (other parts from reference TRBV7-9 and TRBJ2-7): DTGVSQNPRHKITKRGQNVTFRCDPISEHNRLYWYRQTLGQGPEFLTYFQNEAQLEKSRLLSDRFSAERPKGSFSTLEIQRTEQGDSAMYLCASSPKSGQLAYEQYFGPGTRLTVT.

V usage is TRBV19 and J usage is TRBJ1-5; 7 bases are a match to TRBD1. Germline assignment: CDR1 LNHDA and CDR2 SQIVND (reference sequence). The V segment lost 5 bases and the J segment 4 bases; nucleotides outside the gene matches: 8. This CDR3 contains 15 residues. The chain's CDR3 is CASSLRGFENQPQHF. CDR3 DNA: TGTGCCAGTAGTCTCAGGGGGTTTGAGAATCAGCCCCAGCATTTT.

A remark on this clone: The sample carries other DNA sequences with the same CDR3. This sequence joins TRBV18 and TRBJ1-5, with D unresolved. The CDR3 totals 13 residues. Germline V lookup: CDR1 KGHSH, CDR2 LQKENI. V lost 2 bases, J lost 6 bases, and 8 bases lay in between. CDR3 protein: CASSPGPGQPQHF. CDR3 nucleotide sequence: TGTGCCAGCTCACCAGGACCCGGTCAGCCCCAGCATTTT.

This chain joins TRBV6-5 and TRBJ1-1, with TRBD1 matching 7 bases. This CDR3 region has 14 residues. V shed 6 bases and J 4 bases; nucleotides not matched to a gene: 8. CDR1 is MNHEY, CDR2 SVGAGI, per germline. CDR3 protein: CASRRQGGGTEAFF. CDR3 nucleotide sequence: TGTGCCAGCAGGAGACAGGGCGGGGGCACTGAAGCTTTCTTT.

J is TRBJ2-7 and V is TRBV18, with TRBD2 matching over 9 bases. J lost 3 bases, V lost 4 bases, and 1 base had no gene match. Germline CDR1 and CDR2: KGHSH and LQKENI. This CDR3 is 13 amino acids long. The CDR3: CASSRGGVYEQYF. As DNA, the CDR3 is TGTGCCAGCTCACGCGGGGGGGTCTACGAGCAGTACTTC.

This chain links TRBV10-3 with TRBJ2-5; a possible D gene is TRBD1 (7 bases). The CDR3 contains 13 residues. Germline lookup yields CDR1 ENHRY and CDR2 SYGVKD. V was cut by 6 bases and J by 1 base, with 9 bases left in between. The CDR3 here is CAIRRDSQETQYF. The CDR3 nucleotides read TGTGCCATCAGGCGGGACAGCCAAGAGACCCAGTACTTC.

The V gene is TRBV25-1, the J gene TRBJ1-2, with a tentative D call TRBD1 (5 bases). V was pared by 5 bases and J by 4 bases, with 11 bases between. CDR3 length equals 13 residues. Germline loops: CDR1 MGHDK, CDR2 SYGVNS. In DNA, the CDR3 is TGTGCCAGCAGTAAGGCGGGACGCTATGGCTACACCTTC. Amino acids: CASSKAGRYGYTF.

The chain has TRBV5-1 and TRBJ2-2; 11 positions agree with TRBD1. Germline loops: CDR1 SGHRS, CDR2 YFSETQ. Losses at the gene ends were 4 bases for V and 6 bases for J; bases not matched to a gene: 5. This CDR3 spans 15 amino acids. Here the CDR3 DNA reads TGCGCCAGCAGCGAGGGACAGGGGGTCGCCGGGGAGCTGTTTTTT. Amino acid sequence: CASSEGQGVAGELFF.

The gene calls are TRBV7-3 and TRBJ1-1, with D tentatively TRBD1 (5 bases). Germline V gene sequence: CDR1 SGHTA, CDR2 FQGTGA. The ends were cut back, 5 bases at V and 2 bases at J, with 12 bases in the middle. The CDR3 runs to 14 residues. As DNA, the CDR3 is TGTGCCAGCAGCCCGGGGGGGTCAAACACTGAAGCTTTCTTT. Protein: CASSPGGSNTEAFF.

This clone was seen a handful of times. This chain joins TRBV3-1 (or the pseudogene TRBV3-2) and TRBJ2-6; 7 positions agree with TRBD1. Germline trimming cut 4 bases from V and 4 bases from J; bases unmatched to any gene: 4. CDR3 length equals 15 residues. CDR1 is LGHDT and CDR2 is YNNKEL in the germline V gene (reference sequence). The CDR3 sequence: CASSPTGDGANVLTF. In DNA, the CDR3 is TGTGCCAGCAGCCCCACAGGGGACGGGGCCAACGTCCTGACTTTC.

The chain carries TRBV20-1 and TRBJ1-1; no reliable D call. The CDR3 contains 11 residues. In germline, CDR1 is DFQATT, CDR2 SNEGSKA (reference sequence). V lost 3 bases and J 4 bases, leaving 6 bases between the germline ends. Written as DNA, the CDR3 is TGCAGTGCTAGCCGAAGCACTGAAGCTTTCTTT. Its translation is CSASRSTEAFF.

This clone was counted once. The rearrangement joins TRBV6-5 to TRBJ2-5; TRBD1 aligns across 8 bases. The germline CDR1 and CDR2 sequences are MNHEY and SVGAGI. This CDR3 is built from 13 residues. V was pared by 5 bases and J by 7 bases, with 6 bases of the junction left unmatched. The chain's CDR3 is CASSPDRGGTQYF. As DNA, the CDR3 is TGTGCCAGCAGTCCAGACAGGGGTGGGACCCAGTACTTC.

This clone was observed a handful of times. The rearrangement uses TRBV11-3 and TRBJ2-2, with D uncertain. CDR3 size: 14 residues. CDR1 is SGHNT, CDR2 YENEEA, per germline. V was shortened by 1 base and J by 8 bases, with 11 bases between the two germline ends. The CDR3 coding sequence is TGTGCCAGCAGCTTAGGTCCCGGCTCTGGGGAGCTGTTTTTT. The encoded protein is CASSLGPGSGELFF.

This clone was observed once. CDR3 sequence: CASSLEGGPAFF. CDR3 in DNA: TGTGCCAGCAGCTTGGAAGGAGGGCCAGCTTTCTTT. This chain links TRBV11-3 with TRBJ1-1; the D is unclear. The germline V and J ends were trimmed by 3 bases and 10 bases, with 12 bases remaining between them. Germline V gives CDR1 SGHNT, CDR2 YENEEA. This CDR3 is built from 12 residues.

This chain links TRBV2 with TRBJ2-3; 7 bases line up with TRBD1. This CDR3 spans 13 amino acids. Germline V lookup: CDR1 SNHLY, CDR2 FYNNEI. Losses at the gene ends were 10 bases for V and 2 bases for J; bases not matched to a gene: 6. CDR3 loop: CATGTAFTDTQYF. CDR3 nucleotide sequence: TGTGCCACAGGGACAGCCTTCACAGATACGCAGTATTTT.

J is TRBJ1-2 and V is TRBV24-1; no clear D gene. The germline V gene has CDR1 KGHDR and CDR2 SFDVKD. The length of the CDR3 is 14 residues. Trimming left V 3 bases short and J 4 bases short, with 11 bases between. For the CDR3, the DNA is TGTGCCACCAGTGATCGGAGCTGGGGCTATGGCTACACCTTC. Amino acids: CATSDRSWGYGYTF.

The V and J genes are TRBV28 and TRBJ2-4, with TRBD2 matching 9 bases. The CDR3 contains 15 residues. The germline gives CDR1 MDHEN, CDR2 SYDVKM. The V and J ends lost 6 bases and 9 bases, in that order; junction bases with no gene match: 12. CDR3 nucleotides: TGTGCCAGCAGCGATTACGGCGGGAGGGACTCCATTCAGTACTTC. It is translated as CASSDYGGRDSIQYF.

This chain uses TRBV7-2 with TRBJ2-7, with 10 nucleotides matching TRBD2. The CDR3 extends over 16 amino acids. V lost 2 bases to trimming and J lost 0 bases; unmatched junction nucleotides: 4. Germline loops: CDR1 SGHTA, CDR2 FQGNSA. This CDR3 reads CASSLSSGRDSYEQYF. The CDR3 DNA sequence: TGTGCCAGCAGCTTATCAAGCGGGAGGGACTCCTACGAGCAGTACTTC. Together with reference TRBV7-2 and TRBJ2-7, the CDR3 gives the full variable domain: GAGVSQSPSNKVTEKGKDVELRCDPISGHTALYWYRQSLGQGLEFLIYFQGNSAPDKSGLPSDRFSAERTGGSVSTLTIQRTQQEDSAVYLCASSLSSGRDSYEQYFGPGTRLTVT.

This sequence joins TRBV7-9 and TRBJ1-2; 10 positions agree with TRBD1. J was trimmed by 8 bases and V by 5 bases; bases with no gene match: 5. Germline-derived CDR1 and CDR2 are SEHNR and FQNEAQ (reference sequence). This CDR3 is 13 amino acids long. As DNA, the CDR3 is TGTGCCAGCAGCCCGACAGGGGGCGAAGGCTACACCTTC. Translating it yields CASSPTGGEGYTF.